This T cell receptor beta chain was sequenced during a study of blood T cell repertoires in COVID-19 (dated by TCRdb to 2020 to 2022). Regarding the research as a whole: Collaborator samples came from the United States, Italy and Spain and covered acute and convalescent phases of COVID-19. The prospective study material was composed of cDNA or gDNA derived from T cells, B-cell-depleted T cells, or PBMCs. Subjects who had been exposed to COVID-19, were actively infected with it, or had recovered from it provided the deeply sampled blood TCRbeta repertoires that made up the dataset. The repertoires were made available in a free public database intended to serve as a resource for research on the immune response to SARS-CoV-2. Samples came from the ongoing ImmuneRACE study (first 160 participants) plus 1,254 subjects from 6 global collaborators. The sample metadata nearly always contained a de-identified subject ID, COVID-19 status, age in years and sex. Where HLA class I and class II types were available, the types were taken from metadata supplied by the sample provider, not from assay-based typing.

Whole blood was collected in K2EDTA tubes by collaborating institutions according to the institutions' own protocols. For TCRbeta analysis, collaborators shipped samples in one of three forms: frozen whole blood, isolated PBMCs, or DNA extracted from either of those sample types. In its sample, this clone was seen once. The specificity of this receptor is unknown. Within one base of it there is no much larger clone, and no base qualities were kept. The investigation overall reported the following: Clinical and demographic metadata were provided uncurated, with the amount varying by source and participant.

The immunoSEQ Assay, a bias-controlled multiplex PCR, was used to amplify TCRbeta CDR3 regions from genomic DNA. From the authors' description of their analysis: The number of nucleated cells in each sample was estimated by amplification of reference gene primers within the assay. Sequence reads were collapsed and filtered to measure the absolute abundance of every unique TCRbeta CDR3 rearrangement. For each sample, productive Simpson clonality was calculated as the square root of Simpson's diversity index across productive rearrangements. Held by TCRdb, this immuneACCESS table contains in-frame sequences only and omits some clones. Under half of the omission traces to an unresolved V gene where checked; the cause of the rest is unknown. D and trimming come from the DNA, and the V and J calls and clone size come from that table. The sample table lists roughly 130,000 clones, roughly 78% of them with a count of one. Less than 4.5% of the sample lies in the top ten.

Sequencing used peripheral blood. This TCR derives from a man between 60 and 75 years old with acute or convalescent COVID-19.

The CDR3 protein: CASSSPSGVLIEQFF. In nucleotides, the sequence is TGTGCCAGCAGTTCCCCCAGCGGGGTGTTGATTGAGCAGTTCTTC. The rearranged segments are TRBV28 and TRBJ2-1; TRBD2 lines up with 7 middle nucleotides. The germline V gene supplies CDR1 MDHEN and CDR2 SYDVKM. The CDR3, cysteine through phenylalanine, is 15 amino acids long. Left in the record is the CDR3 DNA by itself, 45 bases read in frame from the first base. Trimming removed 4 bases from V and 9 bases from J; the gene matches leave 12 bases unexplained.